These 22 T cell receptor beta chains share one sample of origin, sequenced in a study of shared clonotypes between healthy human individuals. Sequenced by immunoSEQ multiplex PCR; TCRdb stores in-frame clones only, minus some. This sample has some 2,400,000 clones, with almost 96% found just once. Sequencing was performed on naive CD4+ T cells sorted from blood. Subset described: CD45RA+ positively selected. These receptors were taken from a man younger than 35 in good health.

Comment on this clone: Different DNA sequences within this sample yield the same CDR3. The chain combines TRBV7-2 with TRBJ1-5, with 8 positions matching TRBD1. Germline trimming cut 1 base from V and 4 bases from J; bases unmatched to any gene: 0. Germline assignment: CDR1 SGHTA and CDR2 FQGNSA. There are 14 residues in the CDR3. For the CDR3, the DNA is TGTGCCAGCAGCTTAGGGACAGGGAATCAGCCCCAGCATTTT. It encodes CASSLGTGNQPQHF. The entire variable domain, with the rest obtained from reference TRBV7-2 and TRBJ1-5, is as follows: GAGVSQSPSNKVTEKGKDVELRCDPISGHTALYWYRQSLGQGLEFLIYFQGNSAPDKSGLPSDRFSAERTGGSVSTLTIQRTQQEDSAVYLCASSLGTGNQPQHFGDGTRLSIL.

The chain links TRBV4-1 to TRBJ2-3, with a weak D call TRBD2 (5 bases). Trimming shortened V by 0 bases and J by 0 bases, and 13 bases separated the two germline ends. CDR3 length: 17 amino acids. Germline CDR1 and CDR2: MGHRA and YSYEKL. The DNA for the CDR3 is TGCGCCAGCAGCCAAGATTCAACGGGATCTAGCACAGATACGCAGTATTTT. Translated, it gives CASSQDSTGSSTDTQYF.

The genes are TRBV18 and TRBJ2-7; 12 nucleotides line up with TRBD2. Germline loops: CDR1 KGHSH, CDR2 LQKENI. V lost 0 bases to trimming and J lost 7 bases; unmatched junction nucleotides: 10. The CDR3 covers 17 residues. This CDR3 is CASSPPSRLAGEVEQYF. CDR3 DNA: TGTGCCAGCTCACCACCAAGTCGACTAGCGGGAGAGGTTGAGCAGTACTTC.

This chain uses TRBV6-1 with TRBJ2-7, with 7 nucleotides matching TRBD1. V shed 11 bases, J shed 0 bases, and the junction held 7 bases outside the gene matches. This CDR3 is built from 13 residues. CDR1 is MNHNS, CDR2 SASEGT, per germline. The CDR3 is CAASRDSSYEQYF. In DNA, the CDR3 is TGTGCCGCGAGCAGGGACAGCTCCTACGAGCAGTACTTC.

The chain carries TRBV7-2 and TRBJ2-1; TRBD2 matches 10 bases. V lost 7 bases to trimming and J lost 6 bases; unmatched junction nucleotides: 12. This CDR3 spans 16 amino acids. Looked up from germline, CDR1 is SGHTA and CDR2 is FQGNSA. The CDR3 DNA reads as TGTGCCAGCACGGGAAGCGGGAGGGCCAGGGGCAATGAGCAGTTCTTC. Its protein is CASTGSGRARGNEQFF.

The DNA of the CDR3 is TGTGCCAGCAGTGATCAGCCCTACAATGAGCAGTTCTTC. Protein: CASSDQPYNEQFF. The chain has TRBV6-6 and TRBJ2-1, with unresolved D. The CDR3 is 13 residues long. The ends were cut back, 5 bases at V and 2 bases at J, with 7 bases in the middle. The germline gives CDR1 MNHNY, CDR2 SVGAGI (reference sequence).

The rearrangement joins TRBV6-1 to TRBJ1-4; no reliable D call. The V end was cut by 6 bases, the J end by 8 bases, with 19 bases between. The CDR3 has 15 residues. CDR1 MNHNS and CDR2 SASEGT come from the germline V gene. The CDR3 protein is CASRGDDKPKEKLFF. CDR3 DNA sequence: TGTGCCAGCAGGGGTGATGACAAGCCGAAGGAAAAACTGTTTTTT.

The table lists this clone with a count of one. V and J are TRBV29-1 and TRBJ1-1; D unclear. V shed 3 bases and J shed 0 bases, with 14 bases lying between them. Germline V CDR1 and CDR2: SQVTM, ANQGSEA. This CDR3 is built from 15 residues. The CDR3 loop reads CSVDRWNVLNTEAFF. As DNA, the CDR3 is TGCAGCGTTGACAGGTGGAACGTATTGAACACTGAAGCTTTCTTT. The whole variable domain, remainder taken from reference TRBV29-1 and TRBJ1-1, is SAVISQKPSRDICQRGTSLTIQCQVDSQVTMMFWYRQQPGQSLTLIATANQGSEATYESGFVIDKFPISRPNLTFSTLTVSNMSPEDSSIYLCSVDRWNVLNTEAFFGQGTRLTVV.

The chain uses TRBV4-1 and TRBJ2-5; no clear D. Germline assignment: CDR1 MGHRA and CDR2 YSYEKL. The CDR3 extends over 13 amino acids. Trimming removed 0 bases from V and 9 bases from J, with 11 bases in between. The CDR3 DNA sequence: TGCGCCAGCAGCCAAGACGTCAGTTTTGCCCAGTACTTC. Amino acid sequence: CASSQDVSFAQYF.

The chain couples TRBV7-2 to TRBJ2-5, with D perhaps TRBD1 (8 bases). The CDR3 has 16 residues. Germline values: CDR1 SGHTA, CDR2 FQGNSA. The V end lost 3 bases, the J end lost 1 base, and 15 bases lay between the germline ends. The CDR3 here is CASSFLQGGAQETQYF. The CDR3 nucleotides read TGTGCCAGCAGCTTCTTACAGGGGGGGGCCCAAGAGACCCAGTACTTC.

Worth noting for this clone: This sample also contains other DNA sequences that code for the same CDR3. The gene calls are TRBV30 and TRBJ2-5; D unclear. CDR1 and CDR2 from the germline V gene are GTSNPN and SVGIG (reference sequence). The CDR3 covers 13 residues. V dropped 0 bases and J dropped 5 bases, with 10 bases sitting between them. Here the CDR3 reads CAWSVGGSETQYF. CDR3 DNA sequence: TGTGCCTGGAGTGTAGGCGGTTCGGAGACCCAGTACTTC.

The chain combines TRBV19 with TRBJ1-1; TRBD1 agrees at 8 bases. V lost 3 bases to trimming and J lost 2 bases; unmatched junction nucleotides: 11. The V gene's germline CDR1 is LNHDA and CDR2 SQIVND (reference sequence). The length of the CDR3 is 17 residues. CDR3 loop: CASSIPPGTGANTEAFF. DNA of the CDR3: TGTGCCAGTAGTATTCCCCCGGGGACAGGAGCAAACACTGAAGCTTTCTTT.

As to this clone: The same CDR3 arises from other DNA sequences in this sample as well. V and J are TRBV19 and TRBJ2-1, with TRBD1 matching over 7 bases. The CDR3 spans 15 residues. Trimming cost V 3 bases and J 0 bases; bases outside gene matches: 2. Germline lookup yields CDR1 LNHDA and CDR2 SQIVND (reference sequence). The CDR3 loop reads CASSISGGSYNEQFF. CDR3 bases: TGTGCCAGTAGTATCTCAGGGGGCTCCTACAATGAGCAGTTCTTC.

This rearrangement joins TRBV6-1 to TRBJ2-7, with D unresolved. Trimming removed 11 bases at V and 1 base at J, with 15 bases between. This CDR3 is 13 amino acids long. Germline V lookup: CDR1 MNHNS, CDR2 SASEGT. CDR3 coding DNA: TGTGCCCTCAGCAAAAGGATATCCTACGAGCAGTACTTC. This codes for CALSKRISYEQYF.

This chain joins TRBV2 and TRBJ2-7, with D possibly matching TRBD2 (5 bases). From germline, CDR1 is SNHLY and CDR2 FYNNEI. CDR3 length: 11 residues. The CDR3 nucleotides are TGTGCTGCGAGGGCTGGCTACGAGCAGTACTTC. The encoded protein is CAARAGYEQYF.

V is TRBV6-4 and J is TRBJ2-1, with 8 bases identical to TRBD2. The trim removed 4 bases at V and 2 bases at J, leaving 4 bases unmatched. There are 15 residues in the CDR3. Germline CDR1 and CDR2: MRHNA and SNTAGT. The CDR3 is CASSVSGDTYNEQFF. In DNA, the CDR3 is TGTGCCAGCAGTGTTAGCGGGGACACCTACAATGAGCAGTTCTTC.

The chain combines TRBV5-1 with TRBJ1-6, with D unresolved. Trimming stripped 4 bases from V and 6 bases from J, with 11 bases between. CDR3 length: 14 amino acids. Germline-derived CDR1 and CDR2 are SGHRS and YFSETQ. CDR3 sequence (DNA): TGCGCCAGCAGCGACGTCAACGGTAATTCACCCCTCCACTTT. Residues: CASSDVNGNSPLHF.

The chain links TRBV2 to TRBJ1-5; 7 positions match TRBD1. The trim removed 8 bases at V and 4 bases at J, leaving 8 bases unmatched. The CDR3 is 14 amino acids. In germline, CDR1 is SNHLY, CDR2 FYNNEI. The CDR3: CASYETGQNQPQHF. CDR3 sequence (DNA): TGTGCCAGCTACGAGACAGGGCAAAATCAGCCCCAGCATTTT.

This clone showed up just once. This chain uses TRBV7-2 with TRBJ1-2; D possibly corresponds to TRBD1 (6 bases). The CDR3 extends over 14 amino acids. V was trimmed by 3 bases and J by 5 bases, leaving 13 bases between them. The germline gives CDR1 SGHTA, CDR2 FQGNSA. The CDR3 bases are TGTGCCAGCAGCTTCGGGGGCGAAAAGTATGGCTACACCTTC. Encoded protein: CASSFGGEKYGYTF.

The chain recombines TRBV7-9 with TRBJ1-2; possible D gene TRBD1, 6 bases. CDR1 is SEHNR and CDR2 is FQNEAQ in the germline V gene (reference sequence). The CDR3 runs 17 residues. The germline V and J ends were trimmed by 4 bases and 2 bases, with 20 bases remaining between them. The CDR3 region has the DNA TGTGCCAGCAGCTCACGCAAACAGGGTTTTGGCAACTATGGCTACACCTTC. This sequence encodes CASSSRKQGFGNYGYTF.

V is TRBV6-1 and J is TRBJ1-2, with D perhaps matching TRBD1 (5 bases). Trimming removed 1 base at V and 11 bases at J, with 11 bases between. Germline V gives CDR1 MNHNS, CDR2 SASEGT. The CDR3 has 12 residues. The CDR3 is CASSEVTTVYTF. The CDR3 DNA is TGTGCCAGCAGTGAAGTAACGACAGTGTACACCTTC.

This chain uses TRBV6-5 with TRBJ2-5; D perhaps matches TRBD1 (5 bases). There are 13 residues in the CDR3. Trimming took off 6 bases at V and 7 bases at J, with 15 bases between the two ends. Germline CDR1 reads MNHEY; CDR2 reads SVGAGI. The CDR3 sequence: CASSASGYGTQYF. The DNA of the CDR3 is TGTGCCAGCAGCGCATCAGGGTATGGGACCCAGTACTTC.